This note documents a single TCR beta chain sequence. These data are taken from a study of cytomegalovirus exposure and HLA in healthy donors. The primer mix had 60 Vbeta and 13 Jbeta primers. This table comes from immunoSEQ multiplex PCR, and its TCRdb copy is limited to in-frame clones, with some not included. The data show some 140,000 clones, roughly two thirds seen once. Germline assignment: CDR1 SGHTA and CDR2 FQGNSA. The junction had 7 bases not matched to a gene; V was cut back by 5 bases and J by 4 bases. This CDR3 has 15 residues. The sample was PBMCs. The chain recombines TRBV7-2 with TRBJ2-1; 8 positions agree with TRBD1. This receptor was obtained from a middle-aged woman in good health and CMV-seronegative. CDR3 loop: CASSPDRAGYNEQFF. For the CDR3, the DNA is TGTGCCAGCAGCCCGGACAGGGCGGGATACAATGAGCAGTTCTTC.